This is a list of T cell receptor beta chains from one sample in a study of metastatic and nonmetastatic thyroid tumors. TCRdb re-clonotyped the PCR reads via MiXCR. The sample records a few thousand clones, roughly 40% being singletons. Sequenced sample: adjacent normal tissue. The source is a female donor with papillary thyroid cancer or a benign thyroid nodule (not recorded which). Some clones in this sample may be carry-over from other donors' samples. CDR3s include the opening cysteine and the closing phenylalanine or tryptophan. The order of the fields is D gene, clone size, V gene, J gene, CDR3 DNA, CDR3 protein. A D gene is named only where the DNA matches it firmly. Size tells how often a clone was seen (once, few, many) or the class of an expanded clone, and some rows leave it out.

NA,NA,TRBV11-2,TRBJ2-2,TGTGCCAGCAGCCAACAACAGGGTCTTGGGGAGCTGTTTTTT,CASSQQQGLGELFF
NA,NA,TRBV3-1,TRBJ2-5,TGTGCCAGCAGCCTCCGAAGGGGGTCAGGAGGGGAGACCCAGTACTTC,CASSLRRGSGGETQYF
TRBD2,NA,TRBV5-1,TRBJ2-3,TGCGCCAGCAGCTTTAGCGGGAGCACAGATACGCAGTATTTT,CASSFSGSTDTQYF
TRBD2,few,TRBV6-1,TRBJ2-5,TGTGCCAGCAGCCACGGGGAGGGTGGCAGTTCGGGAGAGACCCAGTACTTC,CASSHGEGGSSGETQYF
TRBD1,NA,TRBV9,TRBJ1-2,TGTGCCAGCAAGGGGACAGGGAGCTATGGCTACACCTTC,CASKGTGSYGYTF
NA,many,TRBV27,TRBJ1-6,TGTGCCAGCAGTCCCTACGGCGTAGGGTTGGATTCACCCCTCCACTTT,CASSPYGVGLDSPLHF
TRBD2,NA,TRBV28,TRBJ2-7,TGTGCCAGCAGTTTAAGCCCCCAGACTAGCGGGCTTTACGAGCAGTACTTC,CASSLSPQTSGLYEQYF
TRBD1,NA,TRBV11-3,TRBJ2-7,TGTGCCAGCAGCGTGTCCGGGACAGTATACTTC,CASSVSGTVYF
TRBD1,NA,TRBV7-2,TRBJ1-1,TGTGCCAGCAGCCCCGACAGGGGATCTGAAGCTTTCTTT,CASSPDRGSEAFF
TRBD1,few,TRBV12-3/TRBV12-4,TRBJ2-3,TGTGCCAGCAGCCCAACAGACAGGGGTGGAGATACGCAGTATTTT,CASSPTDRGGDTQYF
NA,NA,TRBV7-6,TRBJ2-7,TGTGCCAGCAGCTTAGGGGCCAGCATGGGCGAGCAGTACTTC,CASSLGASMGEQYF
NA,NA,TRBV7-9,TRBJ1-6,TGTGCCAGCAGCCCCGGGTCTCATAATTCACCCCTCCACTTT,CASSPGSHNSPLHF
NA,NA,TRBV6-5,TRBJ1-1,TGTGCCAGCAGTTATCTAATTGGCACTGAAGCTTTCTTT,CASSYLIGTEAFF
NA,NA,TRBV6-1,TRBJ1-1,TGTGCCAGCAGTAACGGCCAACGGTTCATGAACACTGAATCTTTCTTT,CASSNGQRFMNTESFF
NA,few,TRBV19,TRBJ1-5,TGTGCCAGTAGTGTCAGGATTGAGCAGCCCCAGCATTTT,CASSVRIEQPQHF
NA,NA,TRBV11-3,TRBJ1-2,TGTGCCAGCAGCCCCCGGGGGGCAGGGCGCGGCTACACCTTC,CASSPRGAGRGYTF
NA,NA,TRBV3-1,TRBJ2-7,TGTGCCAGCAGCCAAGGCCCCTCCTACGAGCAGTACTTC,CASSQGPSYEQYF
NA,NA,TRBV27,TRBJ2-1,TGTGCCAGCAGTTTACACGGCGGGGCCCCCTACAATGAGCAGTTCTTC,CASSLHGGAPYNEQFF
TRBD2,NA,TRBV27,TRBJ2-3,TGTGCCAGCAGTTCCTGGGGGGGTGACACAGATACGCAGTATTTT,CASSSWGGDTDTQYF
NA,NA,TRBV5-6,TRBJ1-6,TGTGCCAGCACCGCCCAGAATTCACCCCTCCACTTT,CASTAQNSPLHF
NA,few,TRBV11-2,TRBJ2-1,TGTGCCAGCAGCCAGGACATAAACTCCTACAATGAGCAGTTCTTC,CASSQDINSYNEQFF
NA,few,TRBV12-3/TRBV12-4,TRBJ1-2,TGTGCCAGCAGTTCCTCTGCGGATGGCTACACCTTC,CASSSSADGYTF
NA,NA,TRBV7-6,TRBJ2-7,TGTGCCAGCAGTTCCATTCAGGTCGAGCAGTACTTC,CASSSIQVEQYF
NA,NA,TRBV5-1,TRBJ1-6,TGCGCCAGCAGCTTGGAGAGTCCCAGTGCGGGGTCACCCCTCCACTTT,CASSLESPSAGSPLHF
TRBD1,NA,TRBV30,TRBJ2-2,TGTGCCTGGAACTTTCAGGACAGGGACACCGGGGAGCTGTTTTTT,CAWNFQDRDTGELFF
NA,NA,TRBV30,TRBJ1-5,TGTGCCTGGAGTTTTGGGACACATAGCAATCAGCCCCAGCATTTT,CAWSFGTHSNQPQHF
TRBD2,NA,TRBV20-1,TRBJ2-7,TGCAGTGCTAGAGACAATCGAGCGGGAGGCACCTACGAGCAGTACTTC,CSARDNRAGGTYEQYF
NA,few,TRBV25-1,TRBJ1-2,TGTGCCAGCAGGACAAGGGCCGGCTATGGCTACACCTTC,CASRTRAGYGYTF
TRBD1,NA,TRBV14,TRBJ1-1,TGTGCCAGCAGCACGACAGGGAGGACTGAAGCTTTCTTT,CASSTTGRTEAFF
NA,NA,TRBV20-1,TRBJ2-7,TGCAGTAAAACGGACATTAGCTACGAGCAGTACTTC,CSKTDISYEQYF
NA,few,TRBV12-3/TRBV12-4,TRBJ2-7,TGTGCCAGCAGTTGGGGACACACTCTGGGCGAGCAGTACTTC,CASSWGHTLGEQYF
TRBD2,NA,TRBV2,TRBJ2-7,TGTGCCAGCGCTAGGACTAGCAGTGAGATCTACGAGCAGTACTTC,CASARTSSEIYEQYF
NA,NA,TRBV20-1,TRBJ1-6,TGCAGTGCTAGGGGGGAAAATAATTCACCCCTCCACTTT,CSARGENNSPLHF
TRBD1,NA,TRBV2,TRBJ2-7,TGTGCCAGCCATACAGGGGGAAGCGAGCAGTACTTC,CASHTGGSEQYF
TRBD2,NA,TRBV20-1,TRBJ2-7,TGCAGTGCTAGAGAGGCTAGCGGGGCGGGAGAGCAGTACTTC,CSAREASGAGEQYF
NA,many,TRBV3-1,TRBJ2-7,TGTGCCAGCAGCCAGACTACCGGGGAGCAGTACTTC,CASSQTTGEQYF
NA,few,TRBV6-6,TRBJ1-3,TGTGCCAGCAGTTACAAGGCAGGGCTTCAAGTAAACACCATATATTTT,CASSYKAGLQVNTIYF
TRBD1,few,TRBV6-1,TRBJ1-4,TGTGCCAGCAGAAAAGGGGGCGGGAATGAAAAACTGTTTTTT,CASRKGGGNEKLFF
NA,NA,TRBV28,TRBJ2-7,TGTGCCAGCAGTCACTACTACGAGCAGTACTTC,CASSHYYEQYF
NA,few,TRBV28,TRBJ1-1,TGTGCCAGCAGCCCAGCCGTGTCGGGGGCGCAGGGCACTGAAGCTTTCTTT,CASSPAVSGAQGTEAFF
NA,NA,TRBV7-3,TRBJ2-1,TGTGCCAGCAGCTTGGAGGGTCTCAATGAGCAGTTCTTC,CASSLEGLNEQFF
NA,few,TRBV12-3/TRBV12-4,TRBJ2-2,TGTGCCAGCAGTTTAGGGTCGGGGAGATCCACCGGGGAGCTGTTTTTT,CASSLGSGRSTGELFF
TRBD1,NA,TRBV4-3,TRBJ1-6,TGCGCCAGCAGCCAATATGTGCAGGGGGACAATTCACCCCTCCACTTT,CASSQYVQGDNSPLHF
TRBD1,few,TRBV19,TRBJ1-1,TGTGCCAGTAGAAGCAGGGGGGGGAACACTGAAGCTTTCTTT,CASRSRGGNTEAFF
TRBD1,NA,TRBV20-1,TRBJ2-7,TGCAGTGCTGAATCCCGGGACAGGGGGAAGTACGAGCAGTACTTC,CSAESRDRGKYEQYF
NA,few,TRBV6-1,TRBJ2-5,TGTGCCAGCAGTGTTGCAGAGACCCAGTACTTC,CASSVAETQYF
NA,few,TRBV28,TRBJ1-5,TGTGCCAGCAGTTTTTCCCGCTATAGTTCAAATCAGCCCCAGCATTTT,CASSFSRYSSNQPQHF
TRBD1,few,TRBV28,TRBJ1-5,TGTGCCAGCAGACCCGGAGGGGGCTACAATCAGCCCCAGCATTTT,CASRPGGGYNQPQHF
NA,NA,TRBV7-2,TRBJ2-1,TGTGCCAGCAGCGGTTTTTATAACAATGAGCAGTTCTTC,CASSGFYNNEQFF
TRBD2,NA,TRBV13,TRBJ2-3,TGTGCCAGCAGCCCGGGACTAGCGGGCACAGATACGCAGTATTTT,CASSPGLAGTDTQYF
NA,NA,TRBV11-1,TRBJ2-5,TGTGCCAGCAGCCCCCACGCGTTATTGACAGAAGAGACCCAGTACTTC,CASSPHALLTEETQYF
TRBD2,few,TRBV4-2,TRBJ2-5,TGTGCCAGCAGCCAAAGGACTAGCGGGGGTGGTGTGGAGACCCAGTACTTC,CASSQRTSGGGVETQYF
NA,few,TRBV28,TRBJ2-6,TGTGCCAGCAGTTCGAAGTATAATGGGGCCAACGTCCTGACTTTC,CASSSKYNGANVLTF
NA,few,TRBV27,TRBJ1-6,TGTGCCAGCAGTTGGGCGGGGCAGGGTGGGAATTCACCCCTCCACTTT,CASSWAGQGGNSPLHF
NA,hyperexpanded,TRBV7-9,TRBJ1-4,TGTGCCAGCAGCTCCGGACCTGACTCCGATGCAACTAATGAAAAACTGTTTTTT,CASSSGPDSDATNEKLFF
TRBD1,NA,TRBV10-3,TRBJ1-3,TGTGCCACCTCAGGGGGCTTCTCTGGAAACACCATATATTTT,CATSGGFSGNTIYF
TRBD1,NA,TRBV12-3/TRBV12-4,TRBJ1-5,TGTGCCAGCAGTCCAGGACAGGGGGGGGTCCAGCCCCAGCATTTT,CASSPGQGGVQPQHF